This TCR beta chain stems from a study of T cell responses to AZD1222 COVID-19 vaccine. Study details: Second doses at about 4 or about 12 weeks were pooled.

Method: immunoSEQ multiplex PCR; TCRdb's copy keeps in-frame clones and lacks some. The sample holds roughly 140,000 clones; 75% to 95% are singletons and the top ten take 1.8%. CDR1 is GTSNPN and CDR2 is SVGIG in the germline V gene (reference sequence). Deletions cut 0 bases from V and 10 bases from J, with 13 bases between. This CDR3 comprises 13 residues. As regards this clone: Its matching antigen is unknown.

Findings of the study overall: Nearly half of spike-specific TCRs reportedly go after variant regions that carry no mutations. Baseline testing showed seropositivity in only six or seven AZD1222 recipients. Receipt of two AZD1222 doses was followed by a rise in Spike-specific TCR breadth and depth.

The chain employs TRBV30 and TRBJ2-1; D gene ambiguous. The clonotype was recovered from an adult in good health. Sequenced here: peripheral blood, sampled on day 0 of AZD1222 vaccination. As DNA, the CDR3 is TGTGCCTGGAGTGTATCTTTAGCTAGAGAGCAGTTCTTC. It translates to CAWSVSLAREQFF.